The next 16 T cell receptor beta chains were all read from a single sample in a study of blood T cell repertoires in COVID-19. The repertoire was sequenced with immunoSEQ multiplex PCR; TCRdb's copy has only in-frame clones and lacks some. The sample has 140,000 or so clones; more than 80% are singletons. The sample taken for sequencing was peripheral blood. These receptors came from a woman aged 60 to 75 with active COVID-19.

This clone was counted only a few times. The chain carries TRBV11-2 and TRBJ1-3, with 7 positions matching TRBD1. The CDR3 loop spans 14 amino acids. Trimming cost V 2 bases and J 4 bases; bases outside gene matches: 2. Germline V gene data show CDR1 as SGHAT and CDR2 as FQNNGV. In DNA, the CDR3 is TGTGCCAGCAGCTTAACAGGGGCAGGAAACACCATATATTTT. It specifies CASSLTGAGNTIYF.

The chain recombines TRBV29-1 with TRBJ2-1, with TRBD1 matching 9 bases. Trimming cost V 4 bases and J 0 bases; bases outside gene matches: 16. Germline V CDR1 and CDR2: SQVTM, ANQGSEA. The CDR3 length is 19 residues. The DNA for the CDR3 is TGCAGCGTTGGGGGGGACAGGGAAAGTCTTCGGAGCTCCTACAATGAGCAGTTCTTC. This sequence encodes CSVGGDRESLRSSYNEQFF.

This chain links TRBV19 with TRBJ1-4; D unresolved. Trimming pared 3 bases from V and 4 bases from J, leaving 21 bases between. CDR1 and CDR2 (germline): LNHDA, SQIVND (reference sequence). The CDR3 has 18 residues. The CDR3 protein is CASSILGSMGVGNEKLFF. In DNA form, the CDR3 reads TGTGCCAGTAGTATCCTTGGATCTATGGGAGTGGGTAATGAAAAACTGTTTTTT. Variable domain in full (rest from reference TRBV19 and TRBJ1-4): DGGITQSPKYLFRKEGQNVTLSCEQNLNHDAMYWYRQDPGQGLRLIYYSQIVNDFQKGDIAEGYSVSREKKESFPLTVTSAQKNPTAFYLCASSILGSMGVGNEKLFFGSGTQLSVL.

The chain uses TRBV12-3 or TRBV12-4 and TRBJ1-2; 9 bases match TRBD1. Unmatched junction bases numbered 0, after V lost 4 bases and J lost 3 bases. This CDR3 has 13 amino acids. CDR3 DNA sequence: TGTGCCAGCAGTTGGACAGGGGACTATGGCTACACCTTC. Amino acids: CASSWTGDYGYTF.

This clone was detected only a few times. The V and J genes are TRBV4-2 and TRBJ2-2, with D hard to call. The CDR3 spans 17 residues. Between the trimmed V and J ends, which lost 0 bases and 1 base, there was a span of 12 bases. Germline V gene data show CDR1 as LGHNA and CDR2 as YNFKEQ. Here the CDR3 reads CASSQDPQRGNTGELFF. The DNA of the CDR3 is TGTGCCAGCAGCCAAGATCCCCAGCGCGGGAACACCGGGGAGCTGTTTTTT.

J is TRBJ2-1 and V is TRBV10-3; TRBD2 aligns across 12 bases. There are 17 residues in the CDR3. Germline trimming cut 10 bases from V and 4 bases from J; bases unmatched to any gene: 14. Germline assignment: CDR1 ENHRY and CDR2 SYGVKD. In DNA, the CDR3 is TGTGCCAGCCGAGGGCTAGCGGGAGGGGGGCAGTACAATGAGCAGTTCTTC. Protein: CASRGLAGGGQYNEQFF.

The rearrangement links TRBV7-9 to TRBJ2-4; TRBD1 aligns across 10 bases. The CDR3 sequence is 15 residues long. V gave up 2 bases and J gave up 7 bases; unmatched junction bases: 5. CDR1 is SEHNR, CDR2 FQNEAQ, per germline (reference sequence). CDR3 loop: CASSLSGQGTNIQYF. In DNA form, the CDR3 reads TGTGCCAGCAGCTTATCGGGACAGGGGACGAACATTCAGTACTTC.

The chain has TRBV19 and TRBJ1-5, with TRBD1 matching 8 bases. CDR3 length equals 13 residues. CDR1 is LNHDA and CDR2 is SQIVND in the germline V gene (reference sequence). J was trimmed by 7 bases and V by 5 bases; bases with no gene match: 4. The CDR3 loop is CASSRTGSQPQHF. The CDR3 DNA follows: TGTGCCAGTAGTCGGACAGGGTCCCAGCCCCAGCATTTT.

This clone was found once. The chain carries TRBV18 and TRBJ2-3, with D unresolved. This CDR3 is 11 amino acids long. V shed 8 bases and J shed 3 bases, with 6 bases lying between them. Per the germline V gene, CDR1 is KGHSH and CDR2 is LQKENI. The CDR3 DNA reads TGTGCCAGCGTACTGACAGATACGCAGTATTTT. It is translated as CASVLTDTQYF. Supplemented by reference TRBV18 and TRBJ2-3, the full variable domain reads NAGVMQNPRHLVRRRGQEARLRCSPMKGHSHVYWYRQLPEEGLKFMVYLQKENIIDESGMPKERFSAEFPKEGPSILRIQQVVRGDSAAYFCASVLTDTQYFGPGTRLTVL.

The CDR3 coding sequence is TGTGCCAGCAGTATATCTCTGTCCGGGAGCGGGACCCAGTACTTC. Its translation: CASSISLSGSGTQYF. The gene calls are TRBV28 and TRBJ2-5; D perhaps matches TRBD2 (6 bases). Germline V CDR1 and CDR2: MDHEN, SYDVKM. CDR3 size: 15 residues. Between the trimmed V and J ends, which lost 5 bases and 7 bases, there was a span of 20 bases.

This chain connects TRBV7-9 to TRBJ2-7, with TRBD2 matching 8 bases. The CDR3 has 16 residues. Germline V gene data show CDR1 as SEHNR and CDR2 as FQNEAQ (reference sequence). The J segment lost 6 bases and the V segment lost 4 bases, leaving 14 bases of the junction unmatched. CDR3 bases: TGTGCCAGCAGCTCTTCGCCGGGACTAGGACCCCCCGAGCAGTACTTC. Translating it yields CASSSSPGLGPPEQYF.

This clone has a single count. The chain carries TRBV28 and TRBJ2-7; 11 bases align to TRBD1. The V gene end was trimmed by 6 bases and the J gene end by 6 bases; junction bases not matched to a gene: 10. Looked up from germline, CDR1 is MDHEN and CDR2 is SYDVKM. This CDR3 contains 15 residues. Written as DNA, the CDR3 is TGTGCCAGCAGGCCAATGTTAGGGACAGGGGGCGAGCAGTACTTC. It encodes CASRPMLGTGGEQYF.

The chain has TRBV9 and TRBJ2-7, with 10 bases aligning to TRBD1. Germline V gene data show CDR1 as SGDLS and CDR2 as YYNGEE. The CDR3 runs to 15 residues. After removal of 3 bases from V and 3 bases from J, the junction contained 6 bases not matched to a gene. CDR3 DNA sequence: TGTGCCAGCAGCGCCGGGACAGGGGCGTTCTACGAGCAGTACTTC. It yields the protein CASSAGTGAFYEQYF. The variable domain in full, completed from reference TRBV9 and TRBJ2-7, reads DSGVTQTPKHLITATGQRVTLRCSPRSGDLSVYWYQQSLDQGLQFLIQYYNGEERAKGNILERFSAQQFPDLHSELNLSSLELGDSALYFCASSAGTGAFYEQYFGPGTRLTVT.

The CDR3 sequence: CASSQVTGPYEQYF. In nucleotides, the CDR3 is TGCGCCAGCAGCCAAGTAACAGGGCCTTACGAGCAGTACTTC. This sequence joins TRBV4-3 and TRBJ2-7, with D possibly TRBD1 on 6 matching bases. The CDR3 totals 14 residues. From germline, CDR1 is LGHNA and CDR2 YSLEER. Trimming left V 1 base short and J 4 bases short, with 11 bases between.

The rearrangement links TRBV10-3 to TRBJ1-2, with TRBD1 matching over 9 bases. Germline V gene lookup returns CDR1 ENHRY and CDR2 SYGVKD. This CDR3 contains 14 residues. J was trimmed by 0 bases and V by 4 bases; bases with no gene match: 0. The CDR3 DNA follows: TGTGCCATCAGTGGACAGGGGGCTAACTATGGCTACACCTTC. Translated: CAISGQGANYGYTF.

The chain recombines TRBV9 with TRBJ2-1, with TRBD2 matching over 9 bases. V lost 2 bases and J lost 7; bases outside the gene matches: 7. From germline, CDR1 is SGDLS and CDR2 YYNGEE. This CDR3 is built from 15 residues. The CDR3 spells CASSVAGGPGNEQFF. In DNA, the CDR3 is TGTGCCAGCAGCGTTGCGGGAGGGCCTGGGAATGAGCAGTTCTTC.